This T cell receptor (beta chain) was found in a study of blood T cell repertoires in COVID-19. About the study: Sources were T cells, B-cell-depleted T cells, or PBMCs; the material itself was cDNA or gDNA.

CDR1 and CDR2 from the germline V gene are MNHEY and SMNVEV (reference sequence). Between the trimmed V and J ends, which lost 6 bases and 6 bases, there was a span of 14 bases. There are 13 residues in the CDR3. Original processing notes: Estimation of nucleated cell counts relied on the amplification of reference gene primers. The assay was immunoSEQ multiplex PCR, and TCRdb's table has in-frame clones only and misses some. V and J calls and clone size are given by that table; D and trimming were obtained from the DNA. The sample lists about 200,000 clones, around four fifths occurring once. This TCR was recovered from a man between 60 and 75 years old with COVID-19, enrolled during active disease. This chain joins TRBV27 and TRBJ1-2; D is perhaps TRBD1 (6 bases). The sample taken for sequencing was peripheral blood. CDR3 region: CASRTTGSHGYTF. The CDR3 nucleotides read TGTGCCAGCAGGACGACAGGTAGTCATGGCTACACCTTC.